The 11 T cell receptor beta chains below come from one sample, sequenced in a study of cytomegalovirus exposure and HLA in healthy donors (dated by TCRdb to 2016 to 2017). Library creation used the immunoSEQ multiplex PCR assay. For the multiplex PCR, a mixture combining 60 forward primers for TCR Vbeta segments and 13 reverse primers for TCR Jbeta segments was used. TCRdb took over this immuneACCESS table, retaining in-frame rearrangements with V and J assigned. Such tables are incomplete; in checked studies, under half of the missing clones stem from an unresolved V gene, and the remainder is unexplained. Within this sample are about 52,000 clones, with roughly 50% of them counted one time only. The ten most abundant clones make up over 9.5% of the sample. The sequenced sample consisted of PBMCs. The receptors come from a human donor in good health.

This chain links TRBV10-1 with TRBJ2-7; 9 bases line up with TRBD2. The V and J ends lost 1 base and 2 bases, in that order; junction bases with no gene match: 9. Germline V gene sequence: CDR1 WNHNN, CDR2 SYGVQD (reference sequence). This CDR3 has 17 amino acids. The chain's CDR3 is CASSEFISSGVTYEQYF. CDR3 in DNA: TGCGCCAGCAGTGAGTTCATCTCTAGCGGGGTTACCTACGAGCAGTACTTC.

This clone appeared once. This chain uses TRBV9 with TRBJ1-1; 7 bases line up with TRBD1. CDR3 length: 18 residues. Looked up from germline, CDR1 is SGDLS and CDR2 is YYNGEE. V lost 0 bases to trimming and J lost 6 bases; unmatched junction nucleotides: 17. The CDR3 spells CASSVEIGGSILGAEAFF. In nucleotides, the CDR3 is TGTGCCAGCAGCGTAGAAATAGGGGGCAGCATCTTGGGCGCTGAAGCTTTCTTT.

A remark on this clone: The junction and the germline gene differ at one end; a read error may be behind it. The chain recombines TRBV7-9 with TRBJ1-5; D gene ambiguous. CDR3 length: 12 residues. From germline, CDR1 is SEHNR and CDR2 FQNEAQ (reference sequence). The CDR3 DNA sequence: TGTTCCAGCAGCTCCAATAATCAGCCCCAGCATTTT. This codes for CSSSSNNQPQHF.

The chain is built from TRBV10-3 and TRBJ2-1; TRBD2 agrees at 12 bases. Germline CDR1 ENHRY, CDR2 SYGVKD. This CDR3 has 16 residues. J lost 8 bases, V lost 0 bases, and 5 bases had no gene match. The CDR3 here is CAISESLLAGGHEQFF. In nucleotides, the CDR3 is TGTGCCATCAGTGAGTCACTACTAGCGGGGGGCCATGAGCAGTTCTTC.

The DNA for the CDR3 is TGTGCCAGCAGTCTCCGGACACTGAGCACTGAAGCTTTCTTT. Translation gives CASSLRTLSTEAFF. The chain couples TRBV27 to TRBJ1-1; TRBD1 might be the D (5 bases). Germline lookup yields CDR1 MNHEY and CDR2 SMNVEV (reference sequence). CDR3 size: 14 residues. The ends were cut back, 5 bases at V and 4 bases at J, with 14 bases in the middle.

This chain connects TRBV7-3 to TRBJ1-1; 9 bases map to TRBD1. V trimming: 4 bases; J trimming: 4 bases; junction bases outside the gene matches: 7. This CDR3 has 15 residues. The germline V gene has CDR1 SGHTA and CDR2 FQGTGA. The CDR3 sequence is CASSSQTGGITEAFF. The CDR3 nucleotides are TGTGCCAGCAGCTCCCAGACAGGGGGGATCACTGAAGCTTTCTTT.

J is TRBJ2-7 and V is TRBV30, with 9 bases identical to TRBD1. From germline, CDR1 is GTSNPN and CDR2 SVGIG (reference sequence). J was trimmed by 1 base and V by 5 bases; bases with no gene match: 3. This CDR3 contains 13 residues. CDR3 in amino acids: CAWLGQGSYEQYF. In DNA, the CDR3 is TGTGCCTGGCTGGGACAGGGTTCCTACGAGCAGTACTTC.

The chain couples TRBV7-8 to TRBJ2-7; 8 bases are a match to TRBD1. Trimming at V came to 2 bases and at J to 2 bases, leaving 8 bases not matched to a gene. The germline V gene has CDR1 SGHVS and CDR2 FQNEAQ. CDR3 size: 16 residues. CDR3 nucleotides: TGTGCCAGCAGCTTACCCACAGGGGGGATTACCTACGAGCAGTACTTC. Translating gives CASSLPTGGITYEQYF.

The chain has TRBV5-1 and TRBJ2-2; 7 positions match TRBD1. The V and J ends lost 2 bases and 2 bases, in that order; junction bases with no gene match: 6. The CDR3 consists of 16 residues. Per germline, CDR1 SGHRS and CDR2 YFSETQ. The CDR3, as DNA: TGCGCCAGCAGCTTAACCGGGACAGAAAACACCGGGGAGCTGTTTTTT. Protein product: CASSLTGTENTGELFF.

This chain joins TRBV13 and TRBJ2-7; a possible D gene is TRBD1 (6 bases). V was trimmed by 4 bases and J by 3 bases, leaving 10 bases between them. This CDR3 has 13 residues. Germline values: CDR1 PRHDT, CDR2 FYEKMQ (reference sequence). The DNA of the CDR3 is TGTGCCAGCAGCTCCCGGGACAACTACGAGCAGTACTTC. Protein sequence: CASSSRDNYEQYF.

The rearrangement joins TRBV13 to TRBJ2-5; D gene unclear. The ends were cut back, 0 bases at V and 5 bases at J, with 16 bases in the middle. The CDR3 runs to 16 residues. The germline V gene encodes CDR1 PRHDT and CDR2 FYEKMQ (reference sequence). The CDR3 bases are TGTGCCAGCAGCTTAGGCCGAATGCTTGGCAGTGAGACCCAGTACTTC. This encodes CASSLGRMLGSETQYF.